This T cell receptor beta chain was sequenced for a study of T cells expressing NK-cell markers. Across the whole study: The study drew TCR beta repertoires from sorted CD3+CD56+NKG2C+, CD3+CD56+NKG2C- and CD3+CD56-NKG2C+ T cells. The study sequenced eight donors, seven HCMV-seropositive and one seronegative. Regarding the study as a whole: Six of the donors carried dominant NKG2C+ clonotypes that took up roughly 1.0-7.0% of their CD8+ T cells.

Making the TCR beta cDNA relied on 5'RACE template switching with UMIs. TCRdb reprocessed the 5' RACE reads and stores each CDR3 protein as one record, lacking DNA. The sample has about 540,000 distinct CDR3 sequences; the top ten hold approximately 3.6%. In regard to this clonotype: Its antigen is as yet unknown.

Germline CDR1 is DFQATT and CDR2 is SNEGSKA (reference sequence). This CDR3 spans 13 amino acids. The clonotype was recovered from a man between 18 and 29 years old in good health. Sequenced: blood T cells: a sorted CD56 or NKG2C T cell subset, CD4+ or CD8+ T cells, or bulk PBMC T cells (not recorded which). The genes are TRBV20-1 and TRBJ2-7. CDR3 sequence reads: CSALRPVPYEQYF.